What follows are 28 T cell receptor beta chains derived from one specimen sequenced in a study of beta chain features in type 1 diabetes. Study findings and constraints: Shortening of TCRB CDR3s, moderate but significant, appeared in all four CD4+ subsets of Type 1 diabetes patients.

The whole isolated RNA underwent reverse transcription, so sequencing captured expressed TCRB transcripts. The assay was immunoSEQ multiplex PCR, and TCRdb's table has in-frame clones only and misses some. The sample consists of more than 250,000 clones, over 11% of them appearing once. Which antigens these TCRs recognize remains unknown. The sample comprised naive CD4+ T cells from blood. Every receptor here comes from a man aged 30 to 45 with type 1 diabetes.

The chain joins TRBV6-5 to TRBJ2-3, with D perhaps matching TRBD2 (5 bases). V was clipped by 4 bases and J by 3 bases, with 11 bases between them. Germline V gene lookup returns CDR1 MNHEY and CDR2 SVGAGI. The CDR3 runs 14 residues. The CDR3 nucleotides read TGTGCCAGCAGTTCCAAGCGGCCAACAGATACGCAGTATTTT. Its protein is CASSSKRPTDTQYF.

This clone was picked up a small number of times. V is TRBV5-1 and J is TRBJ2-7; 10 nucleotides agree with TRBD2. This CDR3 comprises 15 residues. The V segment lost 0 bases and the J segment 4 bases; nucleotides outside the gene matches: 4. Germline loops: CDR1 SGHRS, CDR2 YFSETQ. CDR3 coding DNA: TGCGCCAGCAGCTTGGTCGAGCGGGAGGGGTACGAGCAGTACTTC. Its translation is CASSLVEREGYEQYF. The full variable domain, its missing parts supplied by reference TRBV5-1 and TRBJ2-7, is KAGVTQTPRYLIKTRGQQVTLSCSPISGHRSVSWYQQTPGQGLQFLFEYFSETQRNKGNFPGRFSGRQFSNSRSEMNVSTLELGDSALYLCASSLVEREGYEQYFGPGTRLTVT.

This sequence joins TRBV30 and TRBJ1-2; maybe TRBD1 (6 bases). Germline V gives CDR1 GTSNPN, CDR2 SVGIG (reference sequence). The CDR3 sequence is 12 residues long. V shed 0 bases and J shed 8 bases, with 10 bases lying between them. The CDR3 spells CAWSVGAHGYTF. CDR3 bases: TGTGCCTGGAGTGTGGGGGCGCACGGCTACACCTTC. The entire variable domain, with the rest obtained from reference TRBV30 and TRBJ1-2, is as follows: SQTIHQWPATLVQPVGSPLSLECTVEGTSNPNLYWYRQAAGRGLQLLFYSVGIGQISSEVPQNLSASRPQDRQFILSSKKLLLSDSGFYLCAWSVGAHGYTFGSGTRLTVV.

This clone occurred many times. The chain carries TRBV4-3 and TRBJ2-1, with 9 bases identical to TRBD2. With 1 base clipped from V and 15 bases from J, the junction kept 7 bases outside the gene matches. Per the germline V gene, CDR1 is LGHNA and CDR2 is YSLEER. This CDR3 has 13 residues. CDR3 loop: CASSQVPSGRRFF. CDR3 nucleotide sequence: TGCGCCAGCAGCCAAGTCCCCAGCGGGAGGAGGTTCTTC.

This clone was seen a handful of times. The DNA of the CDR3 is TGTGCCAGCAGTTACGTTCAGGGGGCAGGAAACATTCAGTACTTC. Amino acids: CASSYVQGAGNIQYF. The genes are TRBV6-5 and TRBJ2-4; TRBD1 agrees at 8 bases. V was clipped by 2 bases and J by 6 bases; unmatched bases: 6. The CDR3 has 15 amino acids. Germline CDR1 and CDR2: MNHEY and SVGAGI.

This clone was counted a few times. The chain has TRBV30 and TRBJ2-3; 10 bases line up with TRBD1. The CDR3 is 13 amino acids. Germline V gene data show CDR1 as GTSNPN and CDR2 as SVGIG (reference sequence). V lost 4 bases to trimming and J lost 6 bases; unmatched junction nucleotides: 4. The CDR3 nucleotides read TGTGCCTGGATGGGACAGGGGTTCGATACGCAGTATTTT. Translation: CAWMGQGFDTQYF.

The chain recombines TRBV2 with TRBJ2-3; a possible D gene is TRBD2 (7 bases). The CDR3 is 15 amino acids. Germline assignment: CDR1 SNHLY and CDR2 FYNNEI. Trimming pared 4 bases from V and 6 bases from J, leaving 17 bases between. The chain's CDR3 is CASSAEGGDFDTQYF. The CDR3 DNA sequence: TGTGCCAGCAGTGCGGAGGGGGGGGATTTTGATACGCAGTATTTT.

The chain recombines TRBV4-3 with TRBJ1-5; D is undetermined. The V gene lost 0 bases and the J gene lost 1 base, with 10 bases spanning the gap. This CDR3 spans 16 amino acids. Germline CDR1 is LGHNA and CDR2 is YSLEER. The CDR3 nucleotides are TGCGCCAGCAGCCAAGAGGCTTGGTTGAGCAATCAGCCCCAGCATTTT. Residues: CASSQEAWLSNQPQHF.

This sequence joins TRBV7-2 and TRBJ1-1; D gene unclear. CDR1 is SGHTA and CDR2 is FQGNSA in the germline V gene. The CDR3 is made up of 15 amino acids. V lost 4 bases and J lost 7, with 19 bases in between. The CDR3 DNA follows: TGTGCCAGCAGCTATAGGTCCGACCAGGCCAGTGAAGCTTTCTTT. It codes for CASSYRSDQASEAFF.

This chain uses TRBV28 with TRBJ1-5; a weak D match, TRBD1 (5 bases). This CDR3 region has 14 residues. CDR1 and CDR2 from the germline V gene are MDHEN and SYDVKM. Trimming left V 7 bases short and J 6 bases short, with 16 bases between. The CDR3: CASNPTGRGQPQHF. CDR3 DNA: TGTGCCAGCAACCCCACAGGTAGAGGTCAGCCCCAGCATTTT.

This chain links TRBV20-1 with TRBJ2-3, with D possibly being TRBD2 (5 bases). This CDR3 has 11 amino acids. The germline V gene has CDR1 DFQATT and CDR2 SNEGSKA (reference sequence). Trimming took off 6 bases at V and 5 bases at J, with 9 bases between the two ends. The CDR3 spells CSAPRGDTQYF. The CDR3 nucleotides read TGCAGTGCCCCTCGGGGAGATACGCAGTATTTT.

This clone appeared a single time. The chain carries TRBV27 and TRBJ1-5; 8 bases line up with TRBD1. The CDR3 loop spans 14 amino acids. The germline gives CDR1 MNHEY, CDR2 SMNVEV (reference sequence). The V and J ends lost 5 bases and 6 bases, in that order; junction bases with no gene match: 6. The CDR3 nucleotides are TGTGCCAGCAGTCCCCGACAGGGGCCTCAGCCCCAGCATTTT. This codes for CASSPRQGPQPQHF.

A word on this clone: This sample also contains other DNA sequences that code for the same CDR3. This chain uses TRBV5-6 with TRBJ2-7, with 11 bases aligning to TRBD2. V was pared by 0 bases and J by 3 bases, with 2 bases of the junction left unmatched. Looked up from germline, CDR1 is SGHDT and CDR2 is YYEEEE. The CDR3 covers 15 residues. In nucleotides, the CDR3 is TGTGCCAGCAGCTTGGGACTAGCGGGAAGCTACGAGCAGTACTTC. Amino acid sequence: CASSLGLAGSYEQYF.

This clone appeared a few times. The V call is TRBV18, the J call TRBJ2-7; TRBD1 aligns across 9 bases. Trimming cost V 3 bases and J 10 bases; bases outside gene matches: 13. The germline V gene encodes CDR1 KGHSH and CDR2 LQKENI. The CDR3 sequence is 15 residues long. CDR3 sequence: CASSPSRDRVRDQYF. The CDR3 nucleotides read TGTGCCAGCTCACCGTCCCGGGACAGGGTCCGTGATCAGTACTTC.

The sample holds a few counts of this clone. The J gene is TRBJ2-5, the V gene TRBV30; D not resolved. CDR1 is GTSNPN and CDR2 is SVGIG in the germline V gene (reference sequence). This CDR3 is built from 13 residues. Trimming shortened V by 2 bases and J by 1 base, and 8 bases separated the two germline ends. This CDR3 is CAWSTGLQETQYF. In DNA, the CDR3 is TGTGCCTGGAGTACGGGTCTCCAAGAGACCCAGTACTTC.

This clone was found a few times. The rearrangement uses TRBV27 and TRBJ1-4; a weak D match, TRBD1 (6 bases). This CDR3 has 14 amino acids. From germline, CDR1 is MNHEY and CDR2 SMNVEV (reference sequence). The V and J ends lost 2 bases and 7 bases respectively, with 11 bases between them. The CDR3: CASSLTGLGEKLFF. CDR3 nucleotides: TGTGCCAGCAGTTTAACAGGGTTGGGTGAAAAACTGTTTTTT.

The gene calls are TRBV29-1 and TRBJ2-5, with 7 nucleotides matching TRBD2. CDR1 and CDR2 (germline): SQVTM, ANQGSEA. The V gene end was trimmed by 3 bases and the J gene end by 11 bases; junction bases not matched to a gene: 6. The CDR3 consists of 11 residues. The DNA for the CDR3 is TGCAGCGTTGATAGGGGAGGGGAGCAGTACTTC. Its translation is CSVDRGGEQYF.

The rearrangement links TRBV15 to TRBJ1-3; no reliable D call. Between the trimmed V and J ends, which lost 5 bases and 2 bases, there was a span of 7 bases. Germline CDR1 and CDR2: LNHNV and YYDKDF (reference sequence). The CDR3 covers 13 residues. The CDR3 protein is CATSADTGNTIYF. The CDR3 DNA reads as TGTGCCACCAGCGCAGACACTGGAAACACCATATATTTT.

This clone came up a few times. The rearrangement links TRBV27 to TRBJ2-1; D is ambiguous. Germline loops: CDR1 MNHEY, CDR2 SMNVEV (reference sequence). The CDR3 consists of 11 residues. V shed 7 bases and J shed 7 bases, with 8 bases lying between them. DNA of the CDR3: TGTGCCAGCAAGAGCATGAATGAGCAGTTCTTC. Translating it yields CASKSMNEQFF.

V usage is TRBV29-1 and J usage is TRBJ1-1, with D possibly TRBD1 on 6 matching bases. The germline CDR1 and CDR2 sequences are SQVTM and ANQGSEA. The CDR3 sequence is 11 residues long. V was pared by 4 bases and J by 4 bases, with 7 bases between. The DNA for the CDR3 is TGCAGCGTTGTCAGGGGCACTGAAGCTTTCTTT. Amino acid sequence: CSVVRGTEAFF.

There are a few counts of this clone. CDR3 sequence: CACNLRGAINYEQYF. For the CDR3, the DNA is TGTGCCTGCAATCTCAGGGGGGCGATTAACTACGAGCAGTACTTC. The chain combines TRBV30 with TRBJ2-7; the D gene is possibly TRBD1 (7 bases). The length of the CDR3 is 15 residues. Germline lookup yields CDR1 GTSNPN and CDR2 SVGIG (reference sequence). Deletions cut 6 bases from V and 3 bases from J, with 21 bases between. Together with reference TRBV30 and TRBJ2-7, the CDR3 gives the full variable domain: SQTIHQWPATLVQPVGSPLSLECTVEGTSNPNLYWYRQAAGRGLQLLFYSVGIGQISSEVPQNLSASRPQDRQFILSSKKLLLSDSGFYLCACNLRGAINYEQYFGPGTRLTVT.

This clone was detected a few times. The rearrangement links TRBV29-1 to TRBJ1-2; weak D call: TRBD1 (6 bases). The germline CDR1 and CDR2 sequences are SQVTM and ANQGSEA. V gave up 2 bases and J gave up 2 bases, with 15 bases separating them. This CDR3 has 15 residues. The CDR3 spells CSVEFSGGGNYGYTF. The CDR3 DNA reads as TGCAGCGTTGAATTTTCGGGGGGCGGAAACTATGGCTACACCTTC. Full variable domain (outside the CDR3, taken from reference TRBV29-1 and TRBJ1-2): SAVISQKPSRDICQRGTSLTIQCQVDSQVTMMFWYRQQPGQSLTLIATANQGSEATYESGFVIDKFPISRPNLTFSTLTVSNMSPEDSSIYLCSVEFSGGGNYGYTFGSGTRLTVV.

The gene calls are TRBV21-1 and TRBJ2-7; TRBD2 is the table's D call and was not checked against the DNA. TRBV21-1 has pseudogene status. The CDR3 has 17 amino acids. CDR3 DNA: TGTGCCAGCAGCAAAGGTGGGACTAGCGGGAAGTTCGAAGAGCAGTACTTC. This encodes CASSKGGTSGKFEEQYF.

This chain connects TRBV2 to TRBJ2-7; 9 bases map to TRBD1. The V gene's germline CDR1 is SNHLY and CDR2 FYNNEI. The V and J ends lost 5 bases and 2 bases, in that order; junction bases with no gene match: 7. The CDR3 has 15 residues. In DNA, the CDR3 is TGTGCCAGCAGTAGGGACAGGGAAGGTCCCTACGAGCAGTACTTC. Its protein is CASSRDREGPYEQYF.

In this sample, this clone turned up a few times. The chain couples TRBV6-5 to TRBJ2-3, with 10 bases lining up with TRBD2. The V segment lost 6 bases and the J segment 5 bases; nucleotides outside the gene matches: 2. The CDR3 is 13 residues long. Germline V gene data show CDR1 as MNHEY and CDR2 as SVGAGI. In DNA form, the CDR3 reads TGTGCCAGCAGCAGCGGGAGGGGAGATACGCAGTATTTT. Translation gives CASSSGRGDTQYF.

There are a few counts of this clone. The chain links TRBV19 to TRBJ2-7; D gene unclear. Per germline, CDR1 LNHDA and CDR2 SQIVND (reference sequence). Trimming stripped 2 bases from V and 6 bases from J, with 11 bases between. The CDR3 sequence is 13 residues long. The CDR3: CASSIPPPGEQYF. The DNA for the CDR3 is TGTGCCAGTAGTATACCTCCCCCGGGCGAGCAGTACTTC.

The chain carries TRBV7-9 and TRBJ2-1, with TRBD2 matching 7 bases. The CDR3 sequence is 17 residues long. CDR1 is SEHNR, CDR2 FQNEAQ, per germline (reference sequence). J was trimmed by 0 bases and V by 6 bases; bases with no gene match: 11. CDR3 amino acids: CASSLRGGPGSYNEQFF. In nucleotides, the CDR3 is TGTGCCAGCAGTTTAAGGGGAGGGCCCGGCTCCTACAATGAGCAGTTCTTC.

This clone came up a few times. The V call is TRBV5-1, the J call TRBJ2-1; 9 bases are shared with TRBD2. CDR1 is SGHRS, CDR2 YFSETQ, per germline. This CDR3 has 14 residues. Unmatched junction bases numbered 8, after V lost 4 bases and J lost 9 bases. Written as DNA, the CDR3 is TGCGCCAGCAGCAACAAGCGGGAGGCTCTTGAGCAGTTCTTC. This gives the protein CASSNKREALEQFF.